A selection of T cell receptor beta chains follows, all from one sample in a study of CXCR3-negative and CXCR3-positive naive CD8 T cells. TCRdb re-analyzed the 5' RACE reads; it lists each CDR3 protein once, without DNA. The sample includes 140,000 to 150,000 distinct CDR3 sequences. The sample taken for sequencing was naive CXCR3+ CD8+ T cells from blood. The receptors come from a human donor in good health. Some clones in this sample may be carry-over from other donors' samples. The CDR3 runs from the conserved cysteine through the conserved F or W.

V	J	CDR3
TRBV12-3/TRBV12-4	TRBJ2-7	CASSLWQGSNEQYF
TRBV7-9	TRBJ1-6	CASSIIDSYGNSPLHF
TRBV27	TRBJ2-5	CASRTEETQYF
TRBV28	TRBJ2-7	CASSGVPDRPYEQYF
TRBV4-3	TRBJ1-6	CASSHGTGEDSPLHF
TRBV13	TRBJ2-7	CASSQGQGSYEQYF
TRBV25-1	TRBJ2-7	CASSAQPLLSSYEQYF
TRBV19	TRBJ2-1	CASSIVGSSDEQFF
TRBV20-1	TRBJ2-7	CSARGGGGIHEQYF
TRBV5-6	TRBJ1-5	CASSLRSQPQHF
TRBV28	TRBJ2-2	CASNGISRLTGELFF
TRBV14	TRBJ2-1	CASSPLERSYNEQFF
TRBV29-1	TRBJ1-4	CSVRQGWNEKLFF
TRBV29-1	TRBJ2-7	CSVCPQGSGHEQYF
TRBV7-7	TRBJ2-2	CATGRSNTGELFF
TRBV20-1	TRBJ1-2	CSALDRPYGYTF
TRBV10-3	TRBJ2-4	CAISERRDRGTKNIQYF
TRBV18	TRBJ2-7	CASSPADSYEQYF
TRBV5-5	TRBJ2-7	CASSLLPGPYEQYF
TRBV6-5	TRBJ2-2	CASSYQGDTGELFF
TRBV29-1	TRBJ2-4	CSVEDLRDYYSGKNIQYF
TRBV4-1	TRBJ2-1	CASSQDWGYNEQFF
TRBV9	TRBJ2-2	CASSVVSSTGELFF
TRBV27	TRBJ1-1	CASSDSVMNTEAFF
TRBV29-1	TRBJ2-7	CSVKGGSFHEQYF
TRBV29-1	TRBJ2-5	CSGQGVETQYF
TRBV20-1	TRBJ2-7	CSAPDRGIAYEQYF
TRBV4-1	TRBJ2-7	CASSQVSAGEYEQYF
TRBV6-2/TRBV6-3	TRBJ2-1	CASSYGLAYNEQFF
TRBV20-1	TRBJ2-1	CSASQEQGQEVVDNEQFF
TRBV7-9	TRBJ2-1	CASSHPTSGSGNEQFF
TRBV19	TRBJ1-1	CASSWGAEAFF
TRBV4-3	TRBJ1-1	CASSQPGEAFF
TRBV6-5	TRBJ2-5	CASKPLRDSLRMETQYF
TRBV5-6	TRBJ1-2	CASSRAQGYGYTF
TRBV7-9	TRBJ2-3	CASSVRTGGDTQYF
TRBV29-1	TRBJ2-7	CSVILLAGHEQYF
TRBV9	TRBJ2-7	CASSVGSDYEQYF
TRBV29-1	TRBJ2-2	CSVSSANTGELFF
TRBV29-1	TRBJ1-2	CSVELMDSYYGYTF
TRBV29-1	TRBJ1-5	CSVEDGGIGQPQHF
TRBV6-5	TRBJ2-7	CASSYSNGHEQYF
TRBV28	TRBJ2-1	CASTLGAGLYNEQFF
TRBV29-1	TRBJ1-1	CSGLTDLSSEAFF
TRBV6-4	TRBJ2-1	CASSDGTSGGNEQFF
TRBV7-3	TRBJ2-1	CASSLIGAGGGNEQFF
TRBV4-3	TRBJ2-1	CASSERESYNEQFF
TRBV29-1	TRBJ1-4	CSVEVPGMNEKLFF
TRBV14	TRBJ1-1	CASSQDQMVNTEAFF
TRBV5-1	TRBJ1-6	CASSPDGGSYNSPLHF
TRBV29-1	TRBJ1-1	CSVVSPTGHKGGMNTEAFF